The entry below describes one T cell receptor (beta chain). Its specificity is not known. Using immunoSEQ multiplex PCR, the repertoire was profiled, and TCRdb retains in-frame clones only, with some absent. The data hold approximately 23,000 clones, with approximately 94% observed a single time. The data are from a study of brain T cells in children with intractable seizures. The CDR3 has 16 amino acids. Germline lookup yields CDR1 LNHDA and CDR2 SQIVND (reference sequence). V shed 3 bases and J shed 1 base, with 13 bases lying between them. Surgery cases with the highest brain T cell transcript signatures were chosen for sequencing. At least one anti-epileptic drug was given before surgery. Findings and caveats of the study: Absence of clones before surgery may stem from lower sequencing depth. Only CDR3 sequence similarity suggested viral specificity, without known HCMV serostatus.

Sequencing was performed on peripheral blood, taken at surgery. The sequence was obtained from a boy aged 5-17 years with focal cortical dysplasia and intractable seizures. The V gene is TRBV19, the J gene TRBJ2-1; tentatively, D is TRBD2 (6 bases). CDR3 in DNA: TGTGCCAGTAGTATGAGCTTGGGGGGTTCCTACAATGAGCAGTTCTTC. Encoded protein: CASSMSLGGSYNEQFF.